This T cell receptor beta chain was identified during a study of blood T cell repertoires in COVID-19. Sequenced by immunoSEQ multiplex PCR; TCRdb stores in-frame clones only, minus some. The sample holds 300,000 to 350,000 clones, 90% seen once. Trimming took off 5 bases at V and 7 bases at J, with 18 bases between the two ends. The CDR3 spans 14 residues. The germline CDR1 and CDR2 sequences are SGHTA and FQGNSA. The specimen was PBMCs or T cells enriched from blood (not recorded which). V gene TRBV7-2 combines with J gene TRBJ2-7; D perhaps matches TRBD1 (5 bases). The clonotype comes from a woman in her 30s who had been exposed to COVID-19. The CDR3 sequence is CASSPLGVSREQYF. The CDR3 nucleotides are TGTGCCAGCAGCCCATTAGGGGTTTCCCGAGAGCAGTACTTC.